This TCR beta chain stems from a study of immune evolution from preneoplasia to lung adenocarcinoma. Study-wide results and limits: Top clone share appeared to fall from AAH through AIS, MIA, adenocarcinoma.

The germline V gene has CDR1 SGHNT and CDR2 YYREEE (reference sequence). Losses at the gene ends were 4 bases for V and 3 bases for J; bases not matched to a gene: 10. The CDR3 extends over 15 amino acids. Patient tissue came from resections in Japan or China, 2014–2017. Histologic diagnosis was independently verified by two lung pathologists. Premalignant or tumor cells were enriched by macro-dissection after pathologic assessment. Repertoires were generated with immunoSEQ multiplex PCR, while TCRdb's copy carries only in-frame clones and drops some. The sample holds 6,000 to 8,500 clones, under 85% seen once. A word on this clone: Antigen unknown.

The receptor comes from a person older than 75 with lung adenocarcinoma. The V call is TRBV5-4, the J call TRBJ2-7, with TRBD1 matching over 7 bases. The specimen sequenced was FFPE minimally invasive lung adenocarcinoma tissue. The CDR3 region has the DNA TGTGCCAGCAGCATTACAGGGGAACTACGCTACGAGCAGTACTTC. Translation: CASSITGELRYEQYF.